This entry describes one T cell receptor beta chain. The antigen is undetermined. The sample is drawn from a study of T-cell memory formation after mild COVID-19. At the level of the study: Among the donors, TCR clusters were largely specific to each donor. Points from the study as a whole: Researchers found some responding clones in pre-infection memory, a sign that cross-reactive memory joined. Clones that got smaller from day 15 to 85 had even CD4/CD8, while clones growing later tipped toward CD4+.

TCRdb independently ran MiXCR on the 5' RACE reads; one entry per CDR3 protein. The data contain 300,000 or so distinct CDR3 sequences, about 17% of them seen just once; the ten biggest clones take up less than 30%. V trimming: 6 bases; J trimming: 3 bases; junction bases outside the gene matches: 19. The germline V gene encodes CDR1 DFQATT and CDR2 SNEGSKA (reference sequence). This CDR3 has 18 residues. The V call is TRBV20-1, the J call TRBJ2-4; 8 bases align to TRBD1. The TCR originated in a man between 18 and 29 years old who had mild COVID-19 (a few samples of this study predate the infection). Cell type and time point are not known. The sequencing sample was made of PBMCs or a T cell subset sorted from them (not recorded which). CDR3 bases: TGCAGTGCCCTTCGGGCAGGGGGCATGTCAGTAGGCAAAAACATTCAGTACTTC. It is translated as CSALRAGGMSVGKNIQYF.